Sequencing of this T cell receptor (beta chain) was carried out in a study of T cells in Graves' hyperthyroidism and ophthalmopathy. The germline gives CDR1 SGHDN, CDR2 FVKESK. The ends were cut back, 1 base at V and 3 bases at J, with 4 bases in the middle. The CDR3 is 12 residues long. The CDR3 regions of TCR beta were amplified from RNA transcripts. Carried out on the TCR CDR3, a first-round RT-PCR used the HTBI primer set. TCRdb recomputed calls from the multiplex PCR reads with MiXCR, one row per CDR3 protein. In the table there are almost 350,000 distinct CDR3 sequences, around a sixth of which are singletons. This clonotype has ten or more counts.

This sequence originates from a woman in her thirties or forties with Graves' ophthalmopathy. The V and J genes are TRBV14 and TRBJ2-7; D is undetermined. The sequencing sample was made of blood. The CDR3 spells CASSQVFYEQYF. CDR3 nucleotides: TGTGCCAGCAGCCAAGTCTTCTACGAGCAGTACTTC.